Sequencing of this TCR beta chain was carried out in a study of cytomegalovirus exposure and HLA in healthy donors. On the study more broadly: Early released data comprised 80 million to 100 million unique TCRs from HLA-typed donors.

Researchers ran the PCR with 60 Vbeta and 13 Jbeta primers. The assay was immunoSEQ multiplex PCR, and TCRdb's table has in-frame clones only and misses some. The sample lists some 140,000 clones; approximately 87% were seen once. Germline CDR1 SEHNR, CDR2 FQNEAQ (reference sequence). This CDR3 is 14 amino acids long. Trimming stripped 4 bases from V and 3 bases from J, with 13 bases between. Note on this clone: Its antigen is as yet unknown.

Study-wide findings and caveats: A likely sequencing artifact accounted for one observed cluster of highly shared sequence variants. Earlier analysis found most TCR beta V segments productive about 87% or about 30% of the time. In most subjects, TCR beta sequences reportedly gave accurate predictions of HLA-A and HLA-B alleles.

This chain connects TRBV7-9 to TRBJ2-7; maybe TRBD2 (5 bases). The sample was PBMCs. This clonotype was obtained from a woman aged 25 to 39 in good health and CMV-seronegative. In DNA, the CDR3 is TGTGCCAGCAGCTCCATCGGAGAGGGCTACGAGCAGTACTTC. Encoded protein: CASSSIGEGYEQYF.